These 5 T cell receptor beta chains were all obtained from the same sample, sequenced in a study of beta chain features in type 1 diabetes (dated by TCRdb to the late 2010s). The library was built by means of the immunoSEQ multiplex PCR assay. The entire amount of isolated RNA was reverse transcribed using the High Capacity cDNA Reverse Transcription Kit, so the sequenced TCRB transcripts were expressed ones. This is the immuneACCESS table as TCRdb keeps it, with only in-frame sequences that have V and J called. A part of the clones is gone; compared with another copy, unresolved V genes explain less than half, and the rest is unexplained. This sample has about 360,000 clones in its table, and roughly an eighth of those were observed once. The ten largest account for about 0.01% of the sample. Antigens for these TCRs are unknown. The investigation overall reported the following: A moderate but significant shortening of TCRB CDR3 length was observed in type 1 diabetes patients in all four CD4+ subsets.

Source material: naive CD4+ T cells from blood. The cell subset or site label here, explained by the study, means: true naive CD4+ T cells. These receptors were collected from a woman aged 18-29 years with type 1 diabetes.

The chain couples TRBV7-8 to TRBJ1-5, with D maybe TRBD1 (6 bases). V was clipped by 5 bases and J by 3 bases, with 17 bases between them. Germline V gives CDR1 SGHVS, CDR2 FQNEAQ. This CDR3 is built from 16 residues. As DNA, the CDR3 is TGTGCCAGCAGCCCCGGCCCCACAGGGATCAATCAGCCCCAGCATTTT. Translated: CASSPGPTGINQPQHF.

A few counts support this clone. V gene TRBV19 combines with J gene TRBJ1-3; D is unclear. The germline gives CDR1 LNHDA, CDR2 SQIVND (reference sequence). The CDR3 consists of 13 residues. The V end was cut by 7 bases, the J end by 3 bases, with 10 bases between. CDR3 nucleotides: TGTGCCAGTATGGCGGGGTTTGGAAACACCATATATTTT. This encodes CASMAGFGNTIYF.

Comments on this clone: At one boundary the junction diverges from the germline segment, which might be a read error. This chain joins TRBV5-1 and TRBJ2-5; 7 bases fit TRBD1. CDR3 length: 13 amino acids. Per germline, CDR1 SGHRS and CDR2 YFSETQ. The CDR3 loop is CASSLPDRDEENF. The CDR3 DNA follows: TGCGCCAGCAGCTTGCCCGACAGGGATGAGGAGAACTTC. The full variable domain, with the rest looked up from reference TRBV5-1 and TRBJ2-5, is KAGVTQTPRYLIKTRGQQVTLSCSPISGHRSVSWYQQTPGQGLQFLFEYFSETQRNKGNFPGRFSGRQFSNSRSEMNVSTLELGDSALYLCASSLPDRDEENFGPGTRLLVL.

The chain uses TRBV2 and TRBJ2-7; no clear D gene. Trimming stripped 4 bases from V and 1 base from J, with 2 bases between. The germline V gene encodes CDR1 SNHLY and CDR2 FYNNEI. This CDR3 comprises 11 residues. CDR3 DNA sequence: TGTGCCAGCAGTGTATCCTACGAGCAGTACTTC. It encodes CASSVSYEQYF. Complete variable domain (other parts from reference TRBV2 and TRBJ2-7): EPEVTQTPSHQVTQMGQEVILRCVPISNHLYFYWYRQILGQKVEFLVSFYNNEISEKSEIFDDQFSVERPDGSNFTLKIRSTKLEDSAMYFCASSVSYEQYFGPGTRLTVT.

This clone was recorded a few times. The chain joins TRBV30 to TRBJ1-5; D call uncertain. The ends were cut back, 0 bases at V and 1 base at J, with 7 bases in the middle. CDR1 and CDR2 from the germline V gene are GTSNPN and SVGIG (reference sequence). The CDR3 extends over 14 amino acids. Written as DNA, the CDR3 is TGTGCCTGGAGTGTACAGAGCAGCAATCAGCCCCAGCATTTT. As protein: CAWSVQSSNQPQHF.